This is a list of T cell receptor beta chains from one sample in a study of blood T cell repertoires in COVID-19. Profiling relied on immunoSEQ multiplex PCR, and the TCRdb table lists in-frame clones only, not all of them. The sample lists some 230,000 clones; roughly 80% were seen once. The sample comprised peripheral blood. Receptors originate from a woman in her 30s who had recovered from COVID-19. The CDR3 runs from the conserved cysteine through the conserved F or W. The D gene is left open where the match is weak. Clone size, where shown, is once, few, many, or a class for clones that have expanded.

v_call: TRBV19; d_call: .; clone_size: .; j_call: TRBJ1-2; cdr3_nt: TGTGCCAGTAGTCCTTACAGGGATGGTGATGGCTACACCTTC; cdr3_aa: CASSPYRDGDGYTF
v_call: TRBV7-3; d_call: TRBD2; clone_size: few; j_call: TRBJ2-7; cdr3_nt: TGTGCCAGCAGCCCCATGGGGGGGAGCACCTACGAGCAGTACTTC; cdr3_aa: CASSPMGGSTYEQYF
v_call: TRBV5-1; d_call: .; clone_size: .; j_call: TRBJ2-7; cdr3_nt: TGCGCCAGCAGCTTCGCCCCTAGCGAAGCCTACGAGCAGTACTTC; cdr3_aa: CASSFAPSEAYEQYF
v_call: TRBV28; d_call: TRBD1; clone_size: .; j_call: TRBJ1-2; cdr3_nt: TGTGCCAGCAGTTGGACCCCCCGAGACAGGGGATTTGGCTACACCTTC; cdr3_aa: CASSWTPRDRGFGYTF
v_call: TRBV6-5; d_call: .; clone_size: .; j_call: TRBJ2-7; cdr3_nt: TGTGCCAGCAAGTTTGGGGGGACCTACGAGCAGTACTTC; cdr3_aa: CASKFGGTYEQYF
v_call: TRBV5-1; d_call: .; clone_size: .; j_call: TRBJ2-7; cdr3_nt: TGCGCCAGCAGCTTTATACGGGAGTGGGGGTACGAGCAGTACTTC; cdr3_aa: CASSFIREWGYEQYF
v_call: TRBV9; d_call: TRBD2; clone_size: .; j_call: TRBJ2-1; cdr3_nt: TGTGCCAGCAGCGTAGGGGGACTAGCGATTTACAATGAGCAGTTCTTC; cdr3_aa: CASSVGGLAIYNEQFF
v_call: TRBV6-5; d_call: TRBD2; clone_size: .; j_call: TRBJ2-7; cdr3_nt: TGTGCCAGCAGTTACTCGGCGGGAGAAGGAAACGAGCAGTACTTC; cdr3_aa: CASSYSAGEGNEQYF
v_call: TRBV21-1; d_call: .; clone_size: .; j_call: TRBJ1-5; cdr3_nt: TGTGCCAGCAGCAAAGAAATAGACAGATACAATCAGCCCCAGCATTTT; cdr3_aa: CASSKEIDRYNQPQHF
v_call: TRBV27; d_call: TRBD1; clone_size: .; j_call: TRBJ1-4; cdr3_nt: TGTGCCAGCAGTTTATTCGTCGGGACAGCGCTTGGTGAAAAACTGTTTTTT; cdr3_aa: CASSLFVGTALGEKLFF
v_call: TRBV7-2; d_call: .; clone_size: .; j_call: TRBJ1-2; cdr3_nt: TGTGCCAGCAGTCCAGGTCCTAACTATGGCTACACCTTC; cdr3_aa: CASSPGPNYGYTF
v_call: TRBV19; d_call: TRBD2; clone_size: .; j_call: TRBJ2-2; cdr3_nt: TGTGCCAGTAGTCCTACCGGGGGGGGACGAACCGGGGAGCTGTTTTTT; cdr3_aa: CASSPTGGGRTGELFF
v_call: TRBV28; d_call: TRBD2; clone_size: .; j_call: TRBJ2-7; cdr3_nt: TGTGCCAGCAGTTTTTCAGGACAGCGGGGGATTTACGAGCAGTACTTC; cdr3_aa: CASSFSGQRGIYEQYF
v_call: TRBV2; d_call: TRBD1; clone_size: .; j_call: TRBJ1-6; cdr3_nt: TGTGCCAGCAGCGAAGGGACAGGGATTTCACCCCTCCACTTT; cdr3_aa: CASSEGTGISPLHF
v_call: TRBV27; d_call: .; clone_size: once; j_call: TRBJ2-7; cdr3_nt: TGTGCCAGCGGCCCGAGGCTTTTCCCCTACGAGCAGTACTTC; cdr3_aa: CASGPRLFPYEQYF
v_call: TRBV4-1; d_call: TRBD1; clone_size: few; j_call: TRBJ1-2; cdr3_nt: TGCGCCAGCAGCCAGGACGTTAGAGACAGGGTTGGCTATGGCTACACCTTC; cdr3_aa: CASSQDVRDRVGYGYTF
v_call: TRBV19; d_call: .; clone_size: .; j_call: TRBJ2-7; cdr3_nt: TGTGCCAGTAGTATAGTGACCGGGGACTCCTACGAGCAGTACTTC; cdr3_aa: CASSIVTGDSYEQYF
v_call: TRBV6-1; d_call: TRBD1; clone_size: .; j_call: TRBJ2-7; cdr3_nt: TGTGCCAGCAGTGAGAGACAGGGAAACGAGCAGTACTTC; cdr3_aa: CASSERQGNEQYF
v_call: TRBV5-1; d_call: TRBD2; clone_size: .; j_call: TRBJ2-7; cdr3_nt: TGCGCCAGCAGCTACAAGGGACTAGCGGAGGATTACTACGAGCAGTACTTC; cdr3_aa: CASSYKGLAEDYYEQYF
v_call: TRBV9; d_call: TRBD1; clone_size: .; j_call: TRBJ2-7; cdr3_nt: TGTGCCAGTAGTCCTTCTCGGACAGGGGATTACGAGCAGTACTTC; cdr3_aa: CASSPSRTGDYEQYF
v_call: TRBV5-1; d_call: .; clone_size: .; j_call: TRBJ2-1; cdr3_nt: TGCGCCAGCACCTTCTCAGGGGATGAGCAGTTCTTC; cdr3_aa: CASTFSGDEQFF
v_call: TRBV5-1; d_call: .; clone_size: .; j_call: TRBJ1-1; cdr3_nt: TGCGCCAGCAGCTTGGGTCGGGGAGTGAGGACTGAAGCTTTCTTT; cdr3_aa: CASSLGRGVRTEAFF
v_call: TRBV15; d_call: TRBD2; clone_size: .; j_call: TRBJ2-1; cdr3_nt: TGTGCCACCAGCAGATTAAGCGGGAGTGACTTCAATGAGCAGTTCTTC; cdr3_aa: CATSRLSGSDFNEQFF
v_call: TRBV4-1; d_call: TRBD1; clone_size: few; j_call: TRBJ1-2; cdr3_nt: TGCGCCAGCAGTAGGACAGGGGGTAACTATGGCTACACCTTC; cdr3_aa: CASSRTGGNYGYTF
v_call: TRBV28; d_call: .; clone_size: .; j_call: TRBJ1-6; cdr3_nt: TGTGCCAGCAGTCCACATCGACAGGTTTATAATTCACCCCTCCACTTT; cdr3_aa: CASSPHRQVYNSPLHF
v_call: TRBV18; d_call: .; clone_size: .; j_call: TRBJ2-1; cdr3_nt: TGTGCCAGCTCACCTCCGGGAACTAGCGGTGCCCCAGGGGGCTACAATGAGCAGTTCTTC; cdr3_aa: CASSPPGTSGAPGGYNEQFF